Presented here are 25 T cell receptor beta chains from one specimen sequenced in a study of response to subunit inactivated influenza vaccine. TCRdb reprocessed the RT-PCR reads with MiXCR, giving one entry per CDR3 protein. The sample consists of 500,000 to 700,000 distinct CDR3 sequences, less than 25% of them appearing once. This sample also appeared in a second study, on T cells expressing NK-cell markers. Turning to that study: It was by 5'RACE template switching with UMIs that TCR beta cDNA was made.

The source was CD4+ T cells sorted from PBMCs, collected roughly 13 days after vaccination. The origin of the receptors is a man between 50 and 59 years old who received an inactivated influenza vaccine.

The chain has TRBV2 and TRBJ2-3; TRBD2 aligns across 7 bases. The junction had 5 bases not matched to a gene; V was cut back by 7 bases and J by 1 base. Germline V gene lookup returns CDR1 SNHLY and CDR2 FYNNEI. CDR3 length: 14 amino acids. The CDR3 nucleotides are TGTGCCAGCACTTCAGCGGGACGCACAGATACGCAGTATTTT. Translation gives CASTSAGRTDTQYF. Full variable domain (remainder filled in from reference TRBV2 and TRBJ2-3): EPEVTQTPSHQVTQMGQEVILRCVPISNHLYFYWYRQILGQKVEFLVSFYNNEISEKSEIFDDQFSVERPDGSNFTLKIRSTKLEDSAMYFCASTSAGRTDTQYFGPGTRLTVL.

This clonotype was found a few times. CDR3 sequence (DNA): TGTGCCAGCAGTTTGACGGTAGCCAAAAACATTCAGTACTTC. It encodes CASSLTVAKNIQYF. The gene calls are TRBV12-3 or TRBV12-4 and TRBJ2-4; D unresolved. This CDR3 comprises 14 residues. Deletions cut 3 bases from V and 0 bases from J, with 6 bases between.

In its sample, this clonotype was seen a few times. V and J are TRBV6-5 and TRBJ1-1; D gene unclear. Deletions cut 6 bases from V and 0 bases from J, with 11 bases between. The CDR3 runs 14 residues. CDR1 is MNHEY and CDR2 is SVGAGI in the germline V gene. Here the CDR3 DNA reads TGTGCCAGCAGCTACAAGCTCCTGAACACTGAAGCTTTCTTT. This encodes CASSYKLLNTEAFF.

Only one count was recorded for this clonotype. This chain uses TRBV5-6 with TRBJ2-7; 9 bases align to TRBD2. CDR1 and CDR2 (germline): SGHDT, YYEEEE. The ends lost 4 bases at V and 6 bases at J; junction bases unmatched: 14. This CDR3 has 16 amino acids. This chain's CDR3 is CASSTFNGLALSEQYF. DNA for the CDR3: TGTGCCAGCAGCACCTTCAATGGACTAGCGCTCTCCGAGCAGTACTTC.

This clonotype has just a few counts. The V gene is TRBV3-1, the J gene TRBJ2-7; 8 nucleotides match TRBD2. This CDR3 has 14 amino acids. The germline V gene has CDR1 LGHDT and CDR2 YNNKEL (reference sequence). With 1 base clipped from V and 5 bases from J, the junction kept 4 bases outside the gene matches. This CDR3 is CASSQGTSLNEQYF. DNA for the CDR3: TGTGCCAGCAGCCAAGGGACTAGCCTAAACGAGCAGTACTTC.

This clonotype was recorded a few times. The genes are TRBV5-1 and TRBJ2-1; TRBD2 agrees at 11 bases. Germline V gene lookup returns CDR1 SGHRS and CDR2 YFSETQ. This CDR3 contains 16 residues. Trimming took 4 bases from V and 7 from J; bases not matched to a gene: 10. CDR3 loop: CASSPPTSGAWNEQFF. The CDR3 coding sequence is TGCGCCAGCAGCCCCCCGACTAGCGGGGCGTGGAATGAGCAGTTCTTC.

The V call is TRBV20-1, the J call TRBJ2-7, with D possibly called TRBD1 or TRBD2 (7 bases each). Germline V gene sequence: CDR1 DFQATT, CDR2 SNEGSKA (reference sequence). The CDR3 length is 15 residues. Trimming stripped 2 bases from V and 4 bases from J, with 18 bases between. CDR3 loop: CSARSQGGARYEQYF. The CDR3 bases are TGCAGTGCTAGATCCCAGGGGGGGGCGCGTTACGAGCAGTACTTC.

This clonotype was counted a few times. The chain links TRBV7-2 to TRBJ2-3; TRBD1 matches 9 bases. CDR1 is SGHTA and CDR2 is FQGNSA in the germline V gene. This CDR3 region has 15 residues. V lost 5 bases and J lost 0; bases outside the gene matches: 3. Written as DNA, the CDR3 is TGTGCCAGCAGCAAGGGACAGGGAAGCACAGATACGCAGTATTTT. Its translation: CASSKGQGSTDTQYF. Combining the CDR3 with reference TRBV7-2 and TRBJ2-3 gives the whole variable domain GAGVSQSPSNKVTEKGKDVELRCDPISGHTALYWYRQSLGQGLEFLIYFQGNSAPDKSGLPSDRFSAERTGGSVSTLTIQRTQQEDSAVYLCASSKGQGSTDTQYFGPGTRLTVL.

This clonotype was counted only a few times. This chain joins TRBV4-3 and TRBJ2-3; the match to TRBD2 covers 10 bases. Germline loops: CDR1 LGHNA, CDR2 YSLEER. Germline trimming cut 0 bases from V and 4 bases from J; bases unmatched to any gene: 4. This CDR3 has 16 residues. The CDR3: CASSQDTSGVSDTQYF. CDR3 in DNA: TGCGCCAGCAGCCAAGATACTAGCGGGGTGTCAGATACGCAGTATTTT.

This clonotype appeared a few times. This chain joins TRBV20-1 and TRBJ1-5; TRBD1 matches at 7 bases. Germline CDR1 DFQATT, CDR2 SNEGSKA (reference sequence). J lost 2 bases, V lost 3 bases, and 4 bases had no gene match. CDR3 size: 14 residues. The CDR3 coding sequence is TGCAGTGCTAGCTACAGGGGCGGCAATCAGCCCCAGCATTTT. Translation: CSASYRGGNQPQHF.

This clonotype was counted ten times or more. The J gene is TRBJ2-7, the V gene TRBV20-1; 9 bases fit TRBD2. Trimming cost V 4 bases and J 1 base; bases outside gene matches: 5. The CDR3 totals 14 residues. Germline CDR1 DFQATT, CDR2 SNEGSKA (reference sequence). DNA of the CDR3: TGCAGTGCTATGGCGACTAGCGGTTCCTACGAGCAGTACTTC. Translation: CSAMATSGSYEQYF.

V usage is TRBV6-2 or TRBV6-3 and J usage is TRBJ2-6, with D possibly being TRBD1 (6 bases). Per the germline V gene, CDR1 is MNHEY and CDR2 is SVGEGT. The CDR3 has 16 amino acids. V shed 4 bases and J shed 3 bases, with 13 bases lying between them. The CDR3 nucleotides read TGTGCCAGCAGTTTCGCAAACAGGGTTGGGGCCAACGTCCTGACTTTC. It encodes CASSFANRVGANVLTF.

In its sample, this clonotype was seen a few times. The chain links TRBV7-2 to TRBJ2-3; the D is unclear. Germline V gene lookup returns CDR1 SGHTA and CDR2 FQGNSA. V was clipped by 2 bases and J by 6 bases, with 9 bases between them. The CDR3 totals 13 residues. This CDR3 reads CASSLLGMDTQYF. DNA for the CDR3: TGTGCCAGCAGCTTATTAGGGATGGATACGCAGTATTTT.

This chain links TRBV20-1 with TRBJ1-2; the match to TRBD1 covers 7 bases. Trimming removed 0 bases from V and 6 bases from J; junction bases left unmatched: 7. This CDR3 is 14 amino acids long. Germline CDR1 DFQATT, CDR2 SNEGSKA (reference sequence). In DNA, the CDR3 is TGCAGTGCTAGAGATGCGACAGGGTCGGATGGCTACACCTTC. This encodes CSARDATGSDGYTF.

In nucleotides, the CDR3 is TGCAGTGCTAGAGACGGACAGGGGAGTCCAGATACGCAGTATTTT. It encodes CSARDGQGSPDTQYF. The chain joins TRBV20-1 to TRBJ2-3; 9 positions match TRBD1. The CDR3 is 15 residues long. Looked up from germline, CDR1 is DFQATT and CDR2 is SNEGSKA (reference sequence). V was pared by 0 bases and J by 4 bases, with 5 bases of the junction left unmatched.

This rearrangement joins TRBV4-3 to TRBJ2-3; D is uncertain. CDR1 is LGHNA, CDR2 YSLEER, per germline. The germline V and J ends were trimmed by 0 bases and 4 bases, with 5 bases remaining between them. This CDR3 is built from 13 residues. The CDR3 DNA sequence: TGCGCCAGCAGCCAAGAGTTATCAGATACGCAGTATTTT. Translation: CASSQELSDTQYF.

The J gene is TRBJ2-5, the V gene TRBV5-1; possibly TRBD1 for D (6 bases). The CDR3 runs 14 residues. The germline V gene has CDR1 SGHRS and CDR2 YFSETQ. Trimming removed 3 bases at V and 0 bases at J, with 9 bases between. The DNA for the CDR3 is TGCGCCAGCAGCTCCGGACAGTACCAAGAGACCCAGTACTTC. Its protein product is CASSSGQYQETQYF. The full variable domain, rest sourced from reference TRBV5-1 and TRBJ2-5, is KAGVTQTPRYLIKTRGQQVTLSCSPISGHRSVSWYQQTPGQGLQFLFEYFSETQRNKGNFPGRFSGRQFSNSRSEMNVSTLELGDSALYLCASSSGQYQETQYFGPGTRLLVL.

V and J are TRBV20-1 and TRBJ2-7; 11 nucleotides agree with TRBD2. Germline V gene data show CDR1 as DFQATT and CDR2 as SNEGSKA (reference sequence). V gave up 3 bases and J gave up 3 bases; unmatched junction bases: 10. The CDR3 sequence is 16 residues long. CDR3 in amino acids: CSASTSGSRFVYEQYF. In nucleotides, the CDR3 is TGCAGTGCTAGCACTAGCGGGAGTCGGTTTGTCTACGAGCAGTACTTC.

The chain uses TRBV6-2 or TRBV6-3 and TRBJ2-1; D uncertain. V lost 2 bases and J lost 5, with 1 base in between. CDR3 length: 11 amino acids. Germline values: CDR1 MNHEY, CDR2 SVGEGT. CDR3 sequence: CASSYHNEQFF. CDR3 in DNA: TGTGCCAGCAGTTACCACAATGAGCAGTTCTTC.

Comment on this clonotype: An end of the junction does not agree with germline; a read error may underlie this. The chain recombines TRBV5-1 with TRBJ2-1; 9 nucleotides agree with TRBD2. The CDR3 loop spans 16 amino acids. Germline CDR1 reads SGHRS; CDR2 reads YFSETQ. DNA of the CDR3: TGCGCCAGCAGAGCTCTAGCGGGGACCACCTACAATGAGCAGATCTTC. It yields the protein CASRALAGTTYNEQIF. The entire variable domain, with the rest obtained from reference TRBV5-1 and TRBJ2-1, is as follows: KAGVTQTPRYLIKTRGQQVTLSCSPISGHRSVSWYQQTPGQGLQFLFEYFSETQRNKGNFPGRFSGRQFSNSRSEMNVSTLELGDSALYLCASRALAGTTYNEQIFGPGTRLTVL.

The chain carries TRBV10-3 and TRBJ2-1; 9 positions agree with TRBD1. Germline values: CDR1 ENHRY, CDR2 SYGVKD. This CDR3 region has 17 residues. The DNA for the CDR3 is TGTTCTACATCAGACAGGGGGTACGTAAGGTCCTACAATGAGCAGTTCTTC. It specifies CSTSDRGYVRSYNEQFF.

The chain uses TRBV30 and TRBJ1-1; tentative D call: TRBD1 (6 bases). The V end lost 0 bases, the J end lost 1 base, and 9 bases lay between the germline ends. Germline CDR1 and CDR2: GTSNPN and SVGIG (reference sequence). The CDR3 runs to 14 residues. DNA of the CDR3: TGTGCCTGGAGTGTTAACAGGGCGAACACTGAAGCTTTCTTT. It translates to CAWSVNRANTEAFF.

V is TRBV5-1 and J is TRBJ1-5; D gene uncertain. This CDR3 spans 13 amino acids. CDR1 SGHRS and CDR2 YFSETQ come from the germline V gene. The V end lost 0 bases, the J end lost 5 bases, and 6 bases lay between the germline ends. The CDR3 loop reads CASSLAADQPQHF. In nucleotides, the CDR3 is TGCGCCAGCAGCTTGGCTGCCGATCAGCCCCAGCATTTT. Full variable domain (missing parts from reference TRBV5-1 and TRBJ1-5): KAGVTQTPRYLIKTRGQQVTLSCSPISGHRSVSWYQQTPGQGLQFLFEYFSETQRNKGNFPGRFSGRQFSNSRSEMNVSTLELGDSALYLCASSLAADQPQHFGDGTRLSIL.

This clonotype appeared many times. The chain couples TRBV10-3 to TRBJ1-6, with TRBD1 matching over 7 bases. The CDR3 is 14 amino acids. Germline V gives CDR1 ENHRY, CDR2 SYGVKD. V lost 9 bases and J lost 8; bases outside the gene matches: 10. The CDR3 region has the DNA TGTGCCATGAGGGGGCCAGGGGTTGATTCACCCCTCCACTTT. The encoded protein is CAMRGPGVDSPLHF.

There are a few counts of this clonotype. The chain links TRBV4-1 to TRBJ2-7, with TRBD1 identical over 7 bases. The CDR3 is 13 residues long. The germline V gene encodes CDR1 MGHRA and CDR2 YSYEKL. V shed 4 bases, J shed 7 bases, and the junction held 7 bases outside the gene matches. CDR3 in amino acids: CASSLTPGQEQYF. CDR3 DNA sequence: TGCGCCAGCAGCCTCACCCCGGGACAGGAGCAGTACTTC.